This T cell receptor (beta chain) was captured by sequencing in a study of T cell responses to AZD1222 COVID-19 vaccine. Overall study findings and caveats: It was only after the peak T cell response that any repertoires were sampled. Nearly half of spike-specific TCRs reportedly target unmutated variant regions. Only a handful of AZD1222 recipients were seropositive at baseline.

With 7 bases removed from V and 0 bases from J, the gap between germline ends came to 9 bases. CDR3 length equals 13 residues. The germline CDR1 and CDR2 sequences are LNHDA and SQIVND (reference sequence). The protocol was immunoSEQ multiplex PCR, while the TCRdb copy is restricted to in-frame clones and leaves out a portion. The sample has about 88,000 clones, around 90% seen once. About this clone itself: The antigen is unknown.

The TCR comes from an adult in good health. The source was peripheral blood, collected on day 0 of AZD1222 vaccination. The chain has TRBV19 and TRBJ1-1; perhaps TRBD1 as D (6 bases). CDR3 loop: CASKGQMNTEAFF. The CDR3 coding sequence is TGTGCCAGTAAGGGACAAATGAACACTGAAGCTTTCTTT.